This TCR beta chain was retrieved from a study of technical replicates of blood from a few donors. Assay: immunoSEQ multiplex PCR; the TCRdb copy retains only in-frame clones and omits some. The data contain tens of thousands of clones, almost 97% of them singletons. The junction had 7 bases not matched to a gene; V was cut back by 6 bases and J by 5 bases. Germline values: CDR1 ENHRY, CDR2 SYGVKD. The CDR3 covers 14 residues. The chain combines TRBV10-3 with TRBJ1-1, with 9 bases identical to TRBD1. The sequenced sample consisted of T cells isolated from PBMCs. This sequence originates from a human donor in good health. The CDR3 DNA reads as TGTGCCATCAGGCCACAGGGGGCGCATACTGAAGCTTTCTTT. This encodes CAIRPQGAHTEAFF.